This record covers a single TCR beta chain. The antigen is not known. In the PCR, 60 Vbeta and 13 Jbeta primers were used. Clones were sequenced by immunoSEQ multiplex PCR, and TCRdb holds only the in-frame ones, with some missing. The sample contains 90,000 to 120,000 clones, approximately 79% of which appear only once. The data belong to a study of cytomegalovirus exposure and HLA in healthy donors. About the study: Genetic ancestry analysis placed more than 80% of the 410 or so donors that were genotyped in the Caucasian-associated cluster.

Study-level results: Reportedly, TCR beta sequences accurately predicted HLA-A and HLA-B alleles in most subjects. Reportedly, a later analysis found an Asian-associated ancestry cluster had fewer N-insertions than the roughly 630-donor mean. An assumption of roughly uniform sequencing depth across donors underlay the presence/absence analyses.

V lost 6 bases to trimming and J lost 1 base; unmatched junction nucleotides: 2. Germline V CDR1 and CDR2: SGHTA, FQGTGA. The CDR3 loop spans 14 amino acids. The rearrangement uses TRBV7-3 and TRBJ1-1, with 10 bases matching TRBD1. The specimen was PBMCs. This TCR was sampled from a young man in good health and CMV-seronegative. The DNA of the CDR3 is TGTGCCAGCAGTGGGACAGGGGCGAACACTGAAGCTTTCTTT. The encoded protein is CASSGTGANTEAFF.